A selection of T cell receptor beta chains follows, all from one sample in a study of control samples from healthy donors and cancer patients. TCRdb's copy holds only in-frame clones and misses some; the assay was immunoSEQ multiplex PCR. The table shows 250,000 to 300,000 clones, with almost 85% occurring only once. What was sequenced was PBMCs. The receptors were sampled from a woman aged 60-75 years with lung cancer. The CDR3 runs from the conserved cysteine through the conserved F or W.

J gene	V gene	CDR3 protein
TRBJ2-1	TRBV18	CASAELAGEVEQFF
TRBJ1-4	TRBV25-1	CASTVGGLNEKLFF
TRBJ2-5	TRBV7-2	CASSFQRGTQETQYF
TRBJ1-5	TRBV6-5	CASSYGQGGQPQHF
TRBJ2-5	TRBV11-3	CASSFGTVGQETQYF
TRBJ1-6	TRBV9	CASSVGPTGDSPLHF
TRBJ1-4	TRBV2	CASSRTNRGGNEKLFF
TRBJ2-7	TRBV27	CASSLGGRGYEQYF
TRBJ2-1	TRBV10-1	CASSGTGTRVINEQFF
TRBJ1-2	TRBV19	CASSIDLRRVDGYTF
TRBJ1-1	TRBV9	CASSVGGGDTEAFF
TRBJ1-6	TRBV5-1	CASSGGSYNSPLHF
TRBJ1-3	TRBV3-1/TRBV3-2	CASSRLSGQGLSGNTIYF
TRBJ1-4	TRBV20-1	CSAIDRNEATNEKLFF
TRBJ1-4	TRBV14	CASSKRDFATNEKLFF
TRBJ2-6	TRBV4-1	CASSQDGRGAGANVLTF
TRBJ2-5	TRBV5-1	CASSRGTVQETQYF
TRBJ2-1	TRBV10-3	CAIAGLAISLNEQFF
TRBJ2-3	TRBV7-9	CASSPDGQDTQYF
TRBJ1-1	TRBV28	CASSLVKRAGRTTFF
TRBJ2-2	TRBV23-1	CASTTGQGAGELFF
TRBJ2-5	TRBV18	CASSPPQETQYF
TRBJ1-2	TRBV5-1	CASSEQGAPYGYTF
TRBJ1-6	TRBV27	CASSFYRGSPLHF
TRBJ2-1	TRBV24-1	CATSDSSPRTGRSYNEQFF
TRBJ2-2	TRBV30	CAWSKNTGELFF